The next 6 T cell receptor beta chains were all read from a single sample in a study of radiotherapy plus CTLA-4 blockade in lung cancer. The protocol was immunoSEQ multiplex PCR, while the TCRdb copy is restricted to in-frame clones and leaves out a portion. There are around 29,000 clones in the sample; 75% to 85% occur only once, and approximately 25% lies in the top ten. The material was peripheral blood, obtained from a patient treated with radiotherapy plus ipilimumab. These receptors were taken from a human donor with non-small cell lung cancer that progressed on radiotherapy plus ipilimumab.

The chain joins TRBV19 to TRBJ1-1; possible D gene TRBD1, 5 bases. The CDR3 loop spans 15 amino acids. V was shortened by 0 bases and J by 5 bases, with 13 bases between the two germline ends. Germline V lookup: CDR1 LNHDA, CDR2 SQIVND (reference sequence). The CDR3 region is CASSIDWQGRTEAFF. CDR3 nucleotide sequence: TGTGCCAGTAGTATAGATTGGCAGGGTCGGACTGAAGCTTTCTTT. The full variable domain, completed using reference TRBV19 and TRBJ1-1, is DGGITQSPKYLFRKEGQNVTLSCEQNLNHDAMYWYRQDPGQGLRLIYYSQIVNDFQKGDIAEGYSVSREKKESFPLTVTSAQKNPTAFYLCASSIDWQGRTEAFFGQGTRLTVV.

This chain uses TRBV5-1 with TRBJ1-1; no clear D. This CDR3 has 14 amino acids. Germline values: CDR1 SGHRS, CDR2 YFSETQ. The V gene lost 4 bases and the J gene lost 0 bases, with 10 bases spanning the gap. CDR3 in amino acids: CASSNSFMNTEAFF. DNA for the CDR3: TGCGCCAGCAGCAACAGCTTCATGAACACTGAAGCTTTCTTT.

The chain carries TRBV5-1 and TRBJ1-2; perhaps TRBD1 as D (5 bases). V was shortened by 5 bases and J by 3 bases, with 17 bases between the two germline ends. This CDR3 contains 15 residues. The germline gives CDR1 SGHRS, CDR2 YFSETQ. The CDR3 bases are TGCGCCAGCAGAGCGGGGGACGGCAGAGACTATGGCTACACCTTC. Encoded protein: CASRAGDGRDYGYTF.

The chain carries TRBV4-1 and TRBJ1-6; D gene unclear. The CDR3 is 19 residues long. Germline lookup yields CDR1 MGHRA and CDR2 YSYEKL. V was cut by 0 bases and J by 0 bases, with 15 bases left in between. Here the CDR3 DNA reads TGCGCCAGCAGCCAAGATTCGGCCAGGAAGAGCTCCTATAATTCACCCCTCCACTTT. Its protein is CASSQDSARKSSYNSPLHF.

The chain joins TRBV7-2 to TRBJ2-7; TRBD1 aligns across 9 bases. The CDR3 runs to 15 residues. Germline lookup yields CDR1 SGHTA and CDR2 FQGNSA. Trimming at V came to 1 base and at J to 4 bases, leaving 5 bases not matched to a gene. The CDR3 sequence is CASSLEGQGLYEQYF. Here the CDR3 DNA reads TGTGCCAGCAGCTTAGAGGGACAGGGACTATACGAGCAGTACTTC.

This clone showed up just once. The gene calls are TRBV4-1 and TRBJ2-7; 9 bases map to TRBD1. The length of the CDR3 is 14 residues. The junction had 8 bases not matched to a gene; V was cut back by 4 bases and J by 7 bases. Looked up from germline, CDR1 is MGHRA and CDR2 is YSYEKL. The CDR3 region has the DNA TGCGCCAGCAGCCCTGGGGACAGGGTGAGTGAGCAGTACTTC. Translation: CASSPGDRVSEQYF.